The 14 T cell receptor beta chains below all came from one sample that was sequenced in a study of blood T cell repertoires in COVID-19. TCRdb's copy holds only in-frame clones and misses some; the assay was immunoSEQ multiplex PCR. Among a few hundred thousand clones listed, roughly 88% were seen once. The sequencing sample was made of peripheral blood. The receptors were sampled from a woman under 40 with active or convalescent COVID-19.

J is TRBJ1-2 and V is TRBV7-2, with D possibly TRBD1 on 5 matching bases. V was shortened by 5 bases and J by 4 bases, with 14 bases between the two germline ends. Germline lookup yields CDR1 SGHTA and CDR2 FQGNSA. This CDR3 is built from 14 residues. The CDR3 loop reads CASSISPGFYGYTF. The DNA of the CDR3 is TGTGCCAGCAGCATTAGCCCAGGGTTCTATGGCTACACCTTC.

This sequence joins TRBV28 and TRBJ2-1, with 8 bases identical to TRBD2. Germline values: CDR1 MDHEN, CDR2 SYDVKM. The CDR3 has 17 residues. Trimming cost V 0 bases and J 4 bases; bases outside gene matches: 8. The chain's CDR3 is CASSLWIGGGTYNEQFF. CDR3 nucleotide sequence: TGTGCCAGCAGTTTATGGATCGGCGGGGGGACATACAATGAGCAGTTCTTC.

This sequence joins TRBV29-1 and TRBJ1-1; 7 nucleotides line up with TRBD1. CDR3 length equals 13 residues. The V gene end was trimmed by 6 bases and the J gene end by 4 bases; junction bases not matched to a gene: 8. Germline V lookup: CDR1 SQVTM, CDR2 ANQGSEA. This chain's CDR3 is CSVATGVGTEAFF. The CDR3 region has the DNA TGCAGCGTCGCAACAGGGGTGGGCACTGAAGCTTTCTTT.

V usage is TRBV2 and J usage is TRBJ1-1; 7 bases align to TRBD1. The CDR3 is 14 amino acids. Looked up from germline, CDR1 is SNHLY and CDR2 is FYNNEI. Losses at the gene ends were 8 bases for V and 4 bases for J; bases not matched to a gene: 10. CDR3 residues: CASRRQGIGTEAFF. As DNA, the CDR3 is TGTGCCAGCCGTAGACAGGGCATCGGCACTGAAGCTTTCTTT.

This sequence joins TRBV10-3 and TRBJ1-5; TRBD1 is a possible D gene (6 bases). The germline CDR1 and CDR2 sequences are ENHRY and SYGVKD. The CDR3 has 12 amino acids. V dropped 10 bases and J dropped 5 bases, with 12 bases sitting between them. CDR3 region: CASRGGDQPQHF. In nucleotides, the CDR3 is TGTGCCAGCAGGGGAGGGGATCAGCCCCAGCATTTT.

V and J are TRBV6-4 and TRBJ2-2; TRBD2 aligns across 10 bases. CDR1 is MRHNA and CDR2 is SNTAGT in the germline V gene. The length of the CDR3 is 15 residues. The trim removed 7 bases at V and 6 bases at J, leaving 8 bases unmatched. CDR3 sequence: CASTPTSGGAGELFF. Written as DNA, the CDR3 is TGTGCCAGCACCCCCACGAGCGGGGGGGCCGGGGAGCTGTTTTTT.

The V and J genes are TRBV9 and TRBJ2-5, with TRBD2 matching 7 bases. The CDR3 consists of 16 residues. Trimming at V came to 0 bases and at J to 0 bases, leaving 5 bases not matched to a gene. The germline gives CDR1 SGDLS, CDR2 YYNGEE. The CDR3 DNA sequence: TGTGCCAGCAGCGTAGGCGCTAGCGGATACCAAGAGACCCAGTACTTC. It codes for CASSVGASGYQETQYF.

The CDR3 protein is CASSLSVAGGQRRGETQYF. DNA for the CDR3: TGTGCCAGCAGCTTATCGGTAGCGGGGGGACAGCGAAGAGGCGAGACCCAGTACTTC. The chain combines TRBV7-2 with TRBJ2-5; TRBD2 aligns across 10 bases. This CDR3 is 19 amino acids long. The V gene end was trimmed by 2 bases and the J gene end by 5 bases; junction bases not matched to a gene: 17. Germline values: CDR1 SGHTA, CDR2 FQGNSA. Looking up the rest from reference TRBV7-2 and TRBJ2-5 gives the full variable domain: GAGVSQSPSNKVTEKGKDVELRCDPISGHTALYWYRQSLGQGLEFLIYFQGNSAPDKSGLPSDRFSAERTGGSVSTLTIQRTQQEDSAVYLCASSLSVAGGQRRGETQYFGPGTRLLVL.

J is TRBJ2-5 and V is TRBV6-6; the match to TRBD2 covers 11 bases. CDR3 length equals 15 residues. Per germline, CDR1 MNHNY and CDR2 SVGAGI (reference sequence). J gave up 5 bases and V 5 bases, and 7 bases lay outside the gene matches. The CDR3 bases are TGTGCCAGCAGTGACCCTAGCGGGGGGTGGGAGACCCAGTACTTC. Residues: CASSDPSGGWETQYF.

The chain has TRBV4-3 and TRBJ2-1; a weak D match, TRBD2 (5 bases). V shed 0 bases and J shed 0 bases, with 9 bases lying between them. CDR1 is LGHNA and CDR2 is YSLEER in the germline V gene. This CDR3 spans 16 amino acids. CDR3 loop: CASSQDRGSSYNEQFF. The CDR3 coding sequence is TGCGCCAGCAGCCAAGATCGGGGATCCTCCTACAATGAGCAGTTCTTC.

The gene calls are TRBV28 and TRBJ2-2; TRBD2 aligns across 13 bases. Germline assignment: CDR1 MDHEN and CDR2 SYDVKM. Losses at the gene ends were 3 bases for V and 6 bases for J; bases not matched to a gene: 4. This CDR3 has 16 amino acids. DNA for the CDR3: TGTGCCAGCAGTTTCCAGGGACTAGCGGGGTCCGGGGAGCTGTTTTTT. As protein: CASSFQGLAGSGELFF.

This rearrangement joins TRBV10-3 to TRBJ2-5, with D maybe TRBD1 (6 bases). The germline gives CDR1 ENHRY, CDR2 SYGVKD. This CDR3 has 14 amino acids. V was pared by 0 bases and J by 4 bases, with 9 bases between. As DNA, the CDR3 is TGTGCCATCAGTGAGTCGCAGGGGTCAGAGACCCAGTACTTC. This codes for CAISESQGSETQYF.

The rearrangement joins TRBV3-1 (or the pseudogene TRBV3-2) to TRBJ2-2; 7 positions match TRBD2. The CDR3 is 16 residues long. V lost 1 base, J lost 6 bases, and 8 bases stayed unmatched. Germline V lookup: CDR1 LGHDT, CDR2 YNNKEL (reference sequence). Here the CDR3 reads CASSQGDSGFAGELFF. CDR3 nucleotide sequence: TGTGCCAGCAGCCAAGGGGATAGCGGGTTCGCCGGGGAGCTGTTTTTT.

The chain joins TRBV9 to TRBJ2-4, with unresolved D. Germline V gives CDR1 SGDLS, CDR2 YYNGEE. The V end lost 1 base, the J end lost 5 bases, and 13 bases lay between the germline ends. CDR3 length equals 15 residues. CDR3 coding DNA: TGTGCCAGCAGCGTATCCCCCGCCCCAGAAAACATTCAGTACTTC. It is translated as CASSVSPAPENIQYF.